Below, 23 T cell receptor beta chains from the same sample are listed, as sequenced in a study of cytomegalovirus exposure and HLA in healthy donors. TCRdb's copy holds only in-frame clones and misses some; the assay was immunoSEQ multiplex PCR. The table lists a few hundred thousand clones, 80% to 90% of them singletons, with 1% in the top ten. The sequenced material came from PBMCs. The receptor source for this set is a woman under 30 in good health and CMV-seronegative.

The rearrangement joins TRBV6-1 to TRBJ2-5; a weak D match, TRBD1 (6 bases). The CDR3 has 15 amino acids. Looked up from germline, CDR1 is MNHNS and CDR2 is SASEGT. The V gene lost 0 bases and the J gene lost 2 bases, with 10 bases spanning the gap. The chain's CDR3 is CASSEATGQQETQYF. The CDR3 bases are TGTGCCAGCAGTGAAGCCACAGGGCAGCAAGAGACCCAGTACTTC.

The chain couples TRBV28 to TRBJ1-1; 10 bases fit TRBD1. The CDR3 contains 16 residues. Trimming removed 5 bases from V and 4 bases from J; junction bases left unmatched: 10. Germline loops: CDR1 MDHEN, CDR2 SYDVKM. CDR3 in amino acids: CASSRTDRGSGTEAFF. In DNA form, the CDR3 reads TGTGCCAGCAGTCGAACGGACAGGGGGAGCGGCACTGAAGCTTTCTTT.

This rearrangement joins TRBV28 to TRBJ2-5; 9 nucleotides agree with TRBD2. The CDR3 has 17 residues. Germline V gives CDR1 MDHEN, CDR2 SYDVKM. V trimming: 5 bases; J trimming: 1 base; junction bases outside the gene matches: 11. The CDR3 sequence: CASSLTKAGGPQETQYF. The CDR3 DNA is TGTGCCAGCAGTCTCACTAAAGCGGGGGGACCCCAAGAGACCCAGTACTTC. The full variable domain, rest sourced from reference TRBV28 and TRBJ2-5, is DVKVTQSSRYLVKRTGEKVFLECVQDMDHENMFWYRQDPGLGLRLIYFSYDVKMKEKGDIPEGYSVSREKKERFSLILESASTNQTSMYLCASSLTKAGGPQETQYFGPGTRLLVL.

The V and J genes are TRBV15 and TRBJ2-7; 9 nucleotides line up with TRBD1. CDR1 and CDR2 from the germline V gene are LNHNV and YYDKDF (reference sequence). V was clipped by 1 base and J by 4 bases; unmatched bases: 11. This CDR3 region has 17 residues. The CDR3 region is CATSRATGGWGRYEQYF. The CDR3 bases are TGTGCCACCAGCAGAGCGACAGGGGGGTGGGGTAGGTACGAGCAGTACTTC.

V gene TRBV6-1 combines with J gene TRBJ1-1; perhaps TRBD1 as D (6 bases). Germline-derived CDR1 and CDR2 are MNHNS and SASEGT. This CDR3 comprises 13 residues. The V end lost 3 bases, the J end lost 6 bases, and 11 bases lay between the germline ends. CDR3 protein: CASSDGRGPEAFF. The DNA for the CDR3 is TGTGCCAGCAGTGACGGCAGGGGCCCTGAAGCTTTCTTT.

V and J are TRBV4-3 and TRBJ1-1, with D uncertain. The CDR3 spans 15 residues. The V and J ends lost 4 bases and 4 bases respectively, with 16 bases between them. Looked up from germline, CDR1 is LGHNA and CDR2 is YSLEER. The CDR3 protein is CASSPSVTGSTEAFF. The CDR3 region has the DNA TGCGCCAGCAGCCCCAGCGTCACTGGGAGCACTGAAGCTTTCTTT.

About this clone: The same CDR3 can be traced to other DNA sequences in this sample. This chain links TRBV29-1 with TRBJ2-5, with a weak D call TRBD1 (6 bases). V lost 3 bases, J lost 5 bases, and 10 bases lay in between. The CDR3 has 12 amino acids. Germline CDR1 and CDR2: SQVTM and ANQGSEA. The CDR3 bases are TGCAGCGTTGACAGGGGAAGGGAGACCCAGTACTTC. It specifies CSVDRGRETQYF.

V usage is TRBV6-5 and J usage is TRBJ2-1, with 10 bases identical to TRBD2. Trimming cost V 2 bases and J 8 bases; bases outside gene matches: 6. From germline, CDR1 is MNHEY and CDR2 SVGAGI. This CDR3 is built from 15 residues. CDR3 bases: TGTGCCAGCAGTTACCTGGGACTAGCGATGGATGAGCAGTTCTTC. Translation: CASSYLGLAMDEQFF.

V gene TRBV19 combines with J gene TRBJ1-4; no reliable D call. CDR1 and CDR2 (germline): LNHDA, SQIVND (reference sequence). There are 13 residues in the CDR3. Trimming took off 1 base at V and 15 bases at J, with 15 bases between the two ends. CDR3 DNA sequence: TGTGCCAGTAGTATAGGGGGAGAATCGGGTTTGTTTTTT. Amino acid sequence: CASSIGGESGLFF.

The chain uses TRBV13 and TRBJ1-2; 7 nucleotides line up with TRBD1. This CDR3 is 12 amino acids long. Germline trimming cut 4 bases from V and 6 bases from J; bases unmatched to any gene: 2. Germline V gene sequence: CDR1 PRHDT, CDR2 FYEKMQ (reference sequence). In DNA, the CDR3 is TGTGCCAGCAGCTCTACAGGGGATGGCTACACCTTC. It specifies CASSSTGDGYTF.

The chain links TRBV5-6 to TRBJ1-3, with 8 bases aligning to TRBD1. The trim removed 4 bases at V and 3 bases at J, leaving 6 bases unmatched. Germline CDR1 SGHDT, CDR2 YYEEEE. This CDR3 contains 15 residues. The CDR3, as DNA: TGTGCCAGCAGCCTCAGGGGGCGCTTTGGAAACACCATATATTTT. It encodes CASSLRGRFGNTIYF.

This chain uses TRBV9 with TRBJ2-2, with no clear D. Germline CDR1 and CDR2: SGDLS and YYNGEE. The CDR3 runs 12 residues. Trimming removed 0 bases at V and 7 bases at J, with 4 bases between. The CDR3 region is CASSVVLGELFF. The CDR3 DNA is TGTGCCAGCAGCGTAGTTCTCGGGGAGCTGTTTTTT.

This clone was seen only once. This chain links TRBV5-6 with TRBJ1-5; perhaps TRBD1 as D (5 bases). The CDR3 sequence is 14 residues long. V was pared by 2 bases and J by 2 bases, with 8 bases between. CDR1 is SGHDT and CDR2 is YYEEEE in the germline V gene. The CDR3 protein is CASSFGRGNQPQHF. CDR3 DNA: TGTGCCAGCAGCTTCGGCAGGGGCAATCAGCCCCAGCATTTT.

The chain links TRBV7-2 to TRBJ2-1, with TRBD2 matching 14 bases. The V segment lost 2 bases and the J segment 4 bases; nucleotides outside the gene matches: 4. CDR1 is SGHTA and CDR2 is FQGNSA in the germline V gene. CDR3 size: 17 residues. CDR3 in DNA: TGTGCCAGCAGCTTATACGGACTAGCGGGGGGATACAATGAGCAGTTCTTC. Its translation is CASSLYGLAGGYNEQFF.

DNA of the CDR3: TGTGCCAGCAGTTACTCGAAACAGGGGACCCACGAGCAGTACTTC. Its protein product is CASSYSKQGTHEQYF. The chain couples TRBV6-6 to TRBJ2-7; 7 bases fit TRBD1. The germline V gene encodes CDR1 MNHNY and CDR2 SVGAGI (reference sequence). The ends lost 0 bases at V and 5 bases at J; junction bases unmatched: 7. This CDR3 is built from 15 residues.

This clone was detected many times. The V and J genes are TRBV2 and TRBJ2-7; a possible D gene is TRBD2 (5 bases). The V end was cut by 4 bases, the J end by 0 bases, with 10 bases between. The CDR3 consists of 14 residues. Germline values: CDR1 SNHLY, CDR2 FYNNEI. The CDR3 loop reads CASSARASSYEQYF. The CDR3 DNA follows: TGTGCCAGCAGTGCGAGGGCAAGCTCCTACGAGCAGTACTTC.

The chain is built from TRBV4-3 and TRBJ2-7, with 8 bases matching TRBD1. Per the germline V gene, CDR1 is LGHNA and CDR2 is YSLEER. The CDR3 is 13 amino acids. Trimming removed 5 bases from V and 2 bases from J; junction bases left unmatched: 2. Written as DNA, the CDR3 is TGCGCCAGCAGCGCGGGACAGGCCTACGAGCAGTACTTC. This translates into CASSAGQAYEQYF.

The chain couples TRBV10-3 to TRBJ1-1; 8 nucleotides agree with TRBD1. CDR3 length equals 16 residues. The J segment lost 3 bases and the V segment lost 3 bases, leaving 9 bases of the junction unmatched. From germline, CDR1 is ENHRY and CDR2 SYGVKD. CDR3 residues: CAISERPTGEDTEAFF. The CDR3 DNA reads as TGTGCCATCAGTGAACGTCCGACAGGGGAGGACACTGAAGCTTTCTTT.

This clone was seen a handful of times. V usage is TRBV7-2 and J usage is TRBJ2-7; D might be TRBD1 (5 bases). Deletions cut 5 bases from V and 2 bases from J, with 10 bases between. The CDR3 has 13 amino acids. Germline V gene sequence: CDR1 SGHTA, CDR2 FQGNSA. The CDR3 loop reads CASSRQFTYEQYF. In DNA form, the CDR3 reads TGTGCCAGCAGCCGACAGTTTACCTACGAGCAGTACTTC. Using reference TRBV7-2 and TRBJ2-7 for the parts outside the CDR3, the full variable domain is GAGVSQSPSNKVTEKGKDVELRCDPISGHTALYWYRQSLGQGLEFLIYFQGNSAPDKSGLPSDRFSAERTGGSVSTLTIQRTQQEDSAVYLCASSRQFTYEQYFGPGTRLTVT.

DNA for the CDR3: TGTGCCAGCAGCTTGGCCCCAGGGAACTATGGCTACACCTTC. This translates into CASSLAPGNYGYTF. The rearrangement links TRBV5-6 to TRBJ1-2; weak D call: TRBD1 (5 bases). The CDR3 is made up of 14 amino acids. CDR1 and CDR2 (germline): SGHDT, YYEEEE. Trimming pared 0 bases from V and 2 bases from J, leaving 8 bases between. Combining the CDR3 with reference TRBV5-6 and TRBJ1-2 gives the whole variable domain DAGVTQSPTHLIKTRGQQVTLRCSPKSGHDTVSWYQQALGQGPQFIFQYYEEEERQRGNFPDRFSGHQFPNYSSELNVNALLLGDSALYLCASSLAPGNYGYTFGSGTRLTVV.

This chain's CDR3 is CASSFASGTNTGELFF. Written as DNA, the CDR3 is TGCGCCAGCAGCTTTGCTAGCGGGACCAACACCGGGGAGCTGTTTTTT. The chain employs TRBV5-1 and TRBJ2-2; 9 positions agree with TRBD2. The CDR3 has 16 amino acids. V lost 2 bases to trimming and J lost 2 bases; unmatched junction nucleotides: 4. CDR1 is SGHRS and CDR2 is YFSETQ in the germline V gene.

The V and J genes are TRBV7-3 and TRBJ2-5, with D perhaps matching TRBD2 (5 bases). Germline assignment: CDR1 SGHTA and CDR2 FQGTGA. Trimming removed 4 bases from V and 4 bases from J, with 13 bases in between. The CDR3 is 14 residues long. The CDR3, as DNA: TGTGCCAGCAGCTCACAGACTATAGGAGAGACCCAGTACTTC. Translated, it gives CASSSQTIGETQYF.

This chain joins TRBV29-1 and TRBJ2-7; TRBD2 matches 15 bases. The CDR3 loop spans 17 amino acids. From germline, CDR1 is SQVTM and CDR2 ANQGSEA. V lost 4 bases and J lost 4; bases outside the gene matches: 11. The CDR3 spells CSVVPHRGLAGGYEQYF. The CDR3 DNA sequence: TGCAGCGTTGTCCCCCACCGGGGACTAGCGGGAGGTTACGAGCAGTACTTC.